What follows are 28 T cell receptor beta chains derived from one specimen sequenced in a study of CXCR3-negative and CXCR3-positive naive CD8 T cells. Regarding the study as a whole: CXCR3-positive naive cells carried more hydrophobic TRB CDR3s than CXCR3-negative naive cells did.

The TRB libraries of cDNA were built by UMI-labeled 5' RACE. TCRdb re-analyzed the 5' RACE reads; it lists each CDR3 protein once, without DNA. Its table lists about 53,000 distinct CDR3 sequences. Antigens of these TCRs are unknown. The sequenced material came from naive CXCR3+ CD8+ T cells from blood. The sample's subset: CD45RO-CCR7+CD27+CD95- naive CD8+ T cells expressing CXCR3 (TNR3+). All receptors derive from a human donor in good health. Some clones in this sample may be carry-over from other donors' samples.

The chain recombines TRBV23-1 with TRBJ2-7. TRBV23-1 carries the ORF label, with uncertain function. This CDR3 contains 13 residues. This chain's CDR3 is CASSHRSSDEQYF.

The V call is TRBV7-9, the J call TRBJ1-1; TCRdb's assignment of TRBD1 cannot be checked, as there is no DNA. CDR3 length equals 14 residues. Germline values: CDR1 SEHNR, CDR2 FQNEAQ (reference sequence). CDR3 sequence reads: CASSTGGTNTEAFF.

CDR3 amino acids: CASSQDSPADLQFF. This chain joins TRBV3-1 and TRBJ2-1; TCRdb indicates TRBD1, and absent DNA this call remains unverified. The CDR3 is made up of 14 amino acids. Germline V gives CDR1 LGHDT, CDR2 YNNKEL (reference sequence).

The J gene is TRBJ2-7, the V gene TRBV6-6; the TCRdb call, TRBD1, lacks DNA for checking. Germline V gene data show CDR1 as MNHNY and CDR2 as SVGAGI (reference sequence). CDR3 length: 16 residues. This chain's CDR3 is CASNNSPGGGPYEQYF.

The chain joins TRBV19 to TRBJ2-2; TCRdb indicates TRBD2, and absent DNA this call remains unverified. Germline CDR1 reads LNHDA; CDR2 reads SQIVND (reference sequence). This CDR3 spans 15 amino acids. The CDR3 sequence: CASSILAGDTGELFF.

This chain connects TRBV7-2 to TRBJ2-4; TCRdb calls TRBD2, which cannot be checked without DNA. CDR1 is SGHTA and CDR2 is FQGNSA in the germline V gene. The CDR3 runs 14 residues. This chain's CDR3 is CASSPLAGGNIQYF.

V gene TRBV4-2 combines with J gene TRBJ1-2; absent DNA, TCRdb's TRBD1 call cannot be checked. The CDR3 has 15 amino acids. Looked up from germline, CDR1 is LGHNA and CDR2 is YNFKEQ. CDR3: CASSQMGAANYGYTF.

This rearrangement joins TRBV20-1 to TRBJ2-2; TCRdb's D call, TRBD1, is unchecked because there is no DNA. The CDR3 is made up of 15 amino acids. Germline loops: CDR1 DFQATT, CDR2 SNEGSKA (reference sequence). The CDR3: CSARYSSPGTGELFF.

The chain links TRBV12-3 or TRBV12-4 to TRBJ2-2; TCRdb indicates TRBD1, and absent DNA this call remains unverified. The CDR3 loop spans 15 amino acids. CDR3 amino acids: CASSLDRGRTGELFF.

The chain joins TRBV18 to TRBJ2-1. Germline CDR1 and CDR2: KGHSH and LQKENI. This CDR3 has 16 residues. The CDR3 reads CASSPGLNTQNDEQFF.

The chain employs TRBV4-3 and TRBJ2-2. CDR1 and CDR2 (germline): LGHNA, YSLEER. The CDR3 length is 12 residues. Here the CDR3 reads CASSQGSRELFF.

Here the CDR3 reads CASSSNADYEQYF. The V call is TRBV2, the J call TRBJ2-7. This CDR3 spans 13 amino acids. The germline V gene encodes CDR1 SNHLY and CDR2 FYNNEI.

The J gene is TRBJ2-7, the V gene TRBV4-2; TCRdb indicates TRBD1, and absent DNA this call remains unverified. Looked up from germline, CDR1 is LGHNA and CDR2 is YNFKEQ. The CDR3 totals 13 residues. CDR3: CASRQGETYEQYF.

This chain uses TRBV7-8 with TRBJ2-1; the TCRdb D gene call, TRBD2, has no DNA to confirm it. This CDR3 region has 15 residues. Germline V gene lookup returns CDR1 SGHVS and CDR2 FQNEAQ. CDR3 sequence reads: CASSDIGLADNEQFF.

The CDR3 loop reads CASSLLGTGVYTGELFF. V gene TRBV7-8 combines with J gene TRBJ2-2; TCRdb lists TRBD1, though no DNA is available to test this call. This CDR3 spans 17 amino acids. CDR1 SGHVS and CDR2 FQNEAQ come from the germline V gene.

The chain is built from TRBV7-9 and TRBJ2-7. Looked up from germline, CDR1 is SEHNR and CDR2 is FQNEAQ (reference sequence). The CDR3 length is 14 residues. The CDR3 here is CASSLDLRVYEQYF.

This rearrangement joins TRBV15 to TRBJ2-2; TCRdb lists TRBD1, though no DNA is available to test this call. This CDR3 has 13 amino acids. CDR1 and CDR2 (germline): LNHNV, YYDKDF (reference sequence). The CDR3 spells CATSRLPLDTRFF.

The chain joins TRBV14 to TRBJ2-1. This CDR3 is built from 12 residues. Per the germline V gene, CDR1 is SGHDN and CDR2 is FVKESK. The chain's CDR3 is CASSLLPNEQFF.

The chain combines TRBV6-5 with TRBJ2-7. CDR3 length: 15 residues. From germline, CDR1 is MNHEY and CDR2 SVGAGI. CDR3 in amino acids: CASSYRSAFLDEQYF.

The rearrangement links TRBV29-1 to TRBJ2-7; TCRdb outputs TRBD1, but without DNA this stays unchecked. Germline V lookup: CDR1 SQVTM, CDR2 ANQGSEA. The CDR3 is 12 residues long. The CDR3 is CSGATGGYEQYF.

The genes are TRBV9 and TRBJ2-1. The germline gives CDR1 SGDLS, CDR2 YYNGEE. The CDR3 runs 16 residues. The CDR3 sequence is CASSLRTDQEIREQFF.

The chain joins TRBV5-1 to TRBJ2-7; TCRdb calls TRBD2, which cannot be checked without DNA. The length of the CDR3 is 15 residues. Germline loops: CDR1 SGHRS, CDR2 YFSETQ. The CDR3 reads CASSRTSGEGHEQYF.

The rearrangement links TRBV7-9 to TRBJ1-1; absent DNA, TCRdb's TRBD1 call cannot be checked. Per germline, CDR1 SEHNR and CDR2 FQNEAQ (reference sequence). The CDR3 contains 16 residues. CDR3 region: CASSEPQGAEPFEAFF.

V and J are TRBV28 and TRBJ1-2. The CDR3 loop spans 15 amino acids. In germline, CDR1 is MDHEN, CDR2 SYDVKM. The CDR3 here is CASSSLQGPNYGYTF.

The chain combines TRBV7-9 with TRBJ2-7; the D call of TRBD1 rests on TCRdb alone, since no DNA is present to check it. The CDR3 is 15 residues long. Germline V gene lookup returns CDR1 SEHNR and CDR2 FQNEAQ (reference sequence). The CDR3 loop is CASSSVQGINYEQYF.

CDR3 sequence: CASSQDQQQGEQYF. This chain links TRBV4-3 with TRBJ2-7. The CDR3 totals 14 residues. CDR1 is LGHNA and CDR2 is YSLEER in the germline V gene.

The V and J genes are TRBV9 and TRBJ1-5. Per germline, CDR1 SGDLS and CDR2 YYNGEE. The CDR3 covers 15 residues. CDR3 in amino acids: CASSSSGIGNQPQHF.

This chain connects TRBV5-1 to TRBJ2-3; TCRdb picks TRBD1, but there is no DNA to check that call. Germline CDR1 is SGHRS and CDR2 is YFSETQ. The CDR3 is 14 amino acids. CDR3 loop: CASSPLGGTDTQYF.